One sample yielded the 28 T cell receptor beta chains listed below, sequenced in a study of blood T cell repertoires in COVID-19. Using immunoSEQ multiplex PCR, the repertoire was profiled, and TCRdb retains in-frame clones only, with some absent. Of some 70,000 clones in the sample, around 90% were seen once. The sample comprised peripheral blood. These receptors originate from a human donor with active COVID-19. The donor label of this sample is uncertain.

The rearrangement links TRBV6-6 to TRBJ2-1; the match to TRBD2 covers 10 bases. This CDR3 is 13 amino acids long. Trimming cost V 7 bases and J 7 bases; bases outside gene matches: 4. The germline V gene encodes CDR1 MNHNY and CDR2 SVGAGI (reference sequence). This CDR3 reads CASTSGRRNEQFF. The CDR3, as DNA: TGTGCCAGCACTAGCGGGAGAAGGAATGAGCAGTTCTTC.

This clone was recorded only once. The chain uses TRBV6-2 or TRBV6-3 and TRBJ1-3, with a tentative D call TRBD1 (5 bases). Trimming removed 5 bases from V and 0 bases from J, with 11 bases in between. CDR1 and CDR2 (germline): MNHEY, SVGEGT. The CDR3 has 15 amino acids. The CDR3 loop reads CASSGADGSGNTIYF. In nucleotides, the CDR3 is TGTGCCAGCAGTGGGGCGGATGGCTCTGGAAACACCATATATTTT.

The rearrangement joins TRBV5-1 to TRBJ2-1; TRBD2 aligns across 12 bases. The CDR3 contains 16 residues. Germline CDR1 SGHRS, CDR2 YFSETQ. Trimming cost V 4 bases and J 1 base; bases outside gene matches: 3. CDR3 DNA: TGCGCCAGCAGCCTGACTAGCGGGAGTTCCTACAATGAGCAGTTCTTC. As protein: CASSLTSGSSYNEQFF. The variable domain in full, completed from reference TRBV5-1 and TRBJ2-1, reads KAGVTQTPRYLIKTRGQQVTLSCSPISGHRSVSWYQQTPGQGLQFLFEYFSETQRNKGNFPGRFSGRQFSNSRSEMNVSTLELGDSALYLCASSLTSGSSYNEQFFGPGTRLTVL.

The genes are TRBV29-1 and TRBJ2-7; TRBD1 agrees at 10 bases. Per the germline V gene, CDR1 is SQVTM and CDR2 is ANQGSEA. J gave up 4 bases and V 5 bases, and 5 bases lay outside the gene matches. There are 13 residues in the CDR3. CDR3 region: CSVTGTGVYEQYF. CDR3 bases: TGCAGCGTTACCGGGACAGGGGTGTACGAGCAGTACTTC.

The chain employs TRBV30 and TRBJ2-7; tentative D call: TRBD1 (6 bases). CDR3 size: 12 residues. Germline CDR1 and CDR2: GTSNPN and SVGIG (reference sequence). V was shortened by 2 bases and J by 2 bases, with 7 bases between the two germline ends. This chain's CDR3 is CAWSRGTYEQYF. CDR3 bases: TGTGCCTGGAGTAGGGGGACCTACGAGCAGTACTTC.

The V gene is TRBV28, the J gene TRBJ2-7, with 8 bases fitting TRBD1. The trim removed 7 bases at V and 0 bases at J, leaving 11 bases unmatched. Germline values: CDR1 MDHEN, CDR2 SYDVKM. This CDR3 is built from 16 residues. The chain's CDR3 is CASKHRGQESSYEQYF. DNA of the CDR3: TGTGCCAGCAAACACAGGGGACAGGAGAGCTCCTACGAGCAGTACTTC. Using reference TRBV28 and TRBJ2-7 for the parts outside the CDR3, the full variable domain is DVKVTQSSRYLVKRTGEKVFLECVQDMDHENMFWYRQDPGLGLRLIYFSYDVKMKEKGDIPEGYSVSREKKERFSLILESASTNQTSMYLCASKHRGQESSYEQYFGPGTRLTVT.

V is TRBV18 and J is TRBJ1-1, with D possibly matching TRBD1 (5 bases). CDR1 and CDR2 (germline): KGHSH, LQKENI. The length of the CDR3 is 13 residues. V lost 3 bases to trimming and J lost 6 bases, with 11 bases between them. The CDR3 nucleotides are TGTGCCAGCTCACCGGGCAGGGATGCTGAAGCTTTCTTT. Translating it yields CASSPGRDAEAFF.

This clone was detected a few times. The rearrangement joins TRBV28 to TRBJ1-5; 10 nucleotides line up with TRBD1. Looked up from germline, CDR1 is MDHEN and CDR2 is SYDVKM. The CDR3 consists of 13 residues. Trimming took 7 bases from V and 6 from J; bases not matched to a gene: 3. The CDR3 here is CASTRQGAQPQHF. The CDR3 nucleotides are TGTGCCAGCACGAGACAGGGGGCTCAGCCCCAGCATTTT.

The V gene is TRBV6-5, the J gene TRBJ2-3, with D tentatively TRBD1 (6 bases). Germline V gene sequence: CDR1 MNHEY, CDR2 SVGAGI. The CDR3 runs to 14 residues. Trimming stripped 4 bases from V and 2 bases from J, with 10 bases between. This chain's CDR3 is CASSSGQNTDTQYF. In DNA form, the CDR3 reads TGTGCCAGCAGTTCAGGACAGAACACAGATACGCAGTATTTT.

This sequence joins TRBV7-9 and TRBJ2-3; 8 nucleotides line up with TRBD2. J lost 1 base, V lost 5 bases, and 5 bases had no gene match. The CDR3 loop spans 15 amino acids. Germline V CDR1 and CDR2: SEHNR, FQNEAQ (reference sequence). This CDR3 is CASSQSGSGTDTQYF. CDR3 in DNA: TGTGCCAGCAGCCAAAGCGGGAGCGGCACAGATACGCAGTATTTT.

The rearrangement links TRBV6-5 to TRBJ2-7; D perhaps matches TRBD2 (5 bases). The CDR3 length is 12 residues. The germline V gene has CDR1 MNHEY and CDR2 SVGAGI. V was trimmed by 6 bases and J by 2 bases, leaving 8 bases between them. CDR3 in amino acids: CASREGPYEQYF. The CDR3 DNA is TGTGCCAGCAGAGAGGGCCCCTACGAGCAGTACTTC.

This chain uses TRBV25-1 with TRBJ1-2; D may be TRBD1 (6 bases). Trimming left V 7 bases short and J 2 bases short, with 11 bases between. The CDR3 sequence is 13 residues long. The germline gives CDR1 MGHDK, CDR2 SYGVNS. CDR3 protein: CASTQGLNYGYTF. The DNA of the CDR3 is TGTGCCAGCACGCAGGGGCTAAACTATGGCTACACCTTC.

This rearrangement joins TRBV28 to TRBJ2-2; tentatively, D is TRBD1 (5 bases). This CDR3 has 15 residues. Trimming took 6 bases from V and 5 from J, leaving 16 bases between them. Per the germline V gene, CDR1 is MDHEN and CDR2 is SYDVKM. CDR3 protein: CASRTPGYRTGELFF. CDR3 nucleotides: TGTGCCAGCAGGACTCCAGGGTATAGGACCGGGGAGCTGTTTTTT.

This chain joins TRBV6-5 and TRBJ2-6; 7 nucleotides line up with TRBD1. Germline V lookup: CDR1 MNHEY, CDR2 SVGAGI. The CDR3 runs to 15 residues. The ends lost 7 bases at V and 0 bases at J; junction bases unmatched: 3. CDR3 in DNA: TGTGCCAGCAACAGGGGAAGCTCTGGGGCCAACGTCCTGACTTTC. Amino acids: CASNRGSSGANVLTF.

The J gene is TRBJ1-3, the V gene TRBV6-2 or TRBV6-3, with D possibly being TRBD1 (6 bases). This CDR3 spans 13 amino acids. Germline values: CDR1 MNHEY, CDR2 SVGEGT. V was trimmed by 6 bases and J by 2 bases, leaving 8 bases between them. Here the CDR3 reads CASSRDTGNTIYF. The DNA of the CDR3 is TGTGCCAGCAGCCGGGACACTGGAAACACCATATATTTT.

The chain employs TRBV18 and TRBJ2-7; tentative D call: TRBD1 (6 bases). CDR1 is KGHSH and CDR2 is LQKENI in the germline V gene. The CDR3 has 17 residues. V lost 5 bases, J lost 1 base, and 21 bases lay in between. The CDR3 reads CASSSPLGAGNSYEQYF. CDR3 nucleotide sequence: TGTGCCAGCTCATCCCCGCTGGGGGCAGGGAATTCCTACGAGCAGTACTTC.

The chain has TRBV24-1 and TRBJ2-3, with a tentative D call TRBD1 (5 bases). V was shortened by 4 bases and J by 0 bases, with 7 bases between the two germline ends. The germline V gene encodes CDR1 KGHDR and CDR2 SFDVKD. The CDR3 loop spans 14 amino acids. The chain's CDR3 is CATSEGHSTDTQYF. CDR3 bases: TGTGCCACCAGTGAGGGGCATAGCACAGATACGCAGTATTTT.

The chain couples TRBV18 to TRBJ2-7; 7 bases are a match to TRBD1. V shed 4 bases and J 3 bases; nucleotides not matched to a gene: 6. The CDR3 consists of 14 residues. Germline V gene lookup returns CDR1 KGHSH and CDR2 LQKENI. This chain's CDR3 is CASSRGTANYEQYF. The CDR3 coding sequence is TGTGCCAGCTCACGTGGGACAGCCAACTACGAGCAGTACTTC.

The chain carries TRBV28 and TRBJ1-2, with TRBD1 matching over 11 bases. Germline values: CDR1 MDHEN, CDR2 SYDVKM. Losses at the gene ends were 4 bases for V and 4 bases for J; bases not matched to a gene: 5. The CDR3 is made up of 15 amino acids. The CDR3 nucleotides read TGTGCCAGCAGTTCCGGGGGGACAGGGGGCTATGGCTACACCTTC. Residues: CASSSGGTGGYGYTF.

The chain links TRBV7-9 to TRBJ2-5; 8 bases align to TRBD2. The length of the CDR3 is 14 residues. V was pared by 1 base and J by 8 bases, with 6 bases of the junction left unmatched. Germline CDR1 SEHNR, CDR2 FQNEAQ (reference sequence). The CDR3 DNA follows: TGTGCCAGCAGCTTAGGACTAGCGCCCATAACCCAGTACTTC. This gives the protein CASSLGLAPITQYF.

J is TRBJ2-3 and V is TRBV6-2 or TRBV6-3; unclear D gene. V lost 5 bases, J lost 0 bases, and 12 bases lay in between. The CDR3 covers 15 residues. Per germline, CDR1 MNHEY and CDR2 SVGEGT. The CDR3 DNA is TGTGCCAGCAGTAGGCGCGCGGCTAGCACAGATACGCAGTATTTT. It specifies CASSRRAASTDTQYF.

V gene TRBV6-5 combines with J gene TRBJ2-7, with 10 bases matching TRBD1. CDR3 length: 14 amino acids. The germline V gene has CDR1 MNHEY and CDR2 SVGAGI. With 8 bases clipped from V and 1 base from J, the junction kept 5 bases outside the gene matches. CDR3 region: CASATGGISYEQYF. The CDR3 nucleotides are TGTGCCAGCGCGACAGGGGGCATTTCCTACGAGCAGTACTTC.

The chain employs TRBV27 and TRBJ2-3; tentatively, D is TRBD1 (5 bases). This CDR3 has 16 amino acids. Germline V gene data show CDR1 as MNHEY and CDR2 as SMNVEV (reference sequence). The V end was cut by 4 bases, the J end by 2 bases, with 16 bases between. The CDR3 here is CASSSRVRELTDTQYF. CDR3 nucleotide sequence: TGTGCCAGCAGTTCCAGGGTCAGGGAACTCACAGATACGCAGTATTTT.

The chain employs TRBV7-6 and TRBJ1-2, with 7 bases identical to TRBD1. Germline V gene sequence: CDR1 SGHVS, CDR2 FNYEAQ. The CDR3 extends over 13 amino acids. The trim removed 5 bases at V and 4 bases at J, leaving 4 bases unmatched. This CDR3 reads CASSLQGSYGYTF. CDR3 bases: TGTGCCAGCAGCCTACAGGGGTCCTATGGCTACACCTTC.

J is TRBJ2-3 and V is TRBV9, with a possible D match to TRBD2 (6 bases). Germline V gives CDR1 SGDLS, CDR2 YYNGEE. The CDR3 is made up of 13 amino acids. V lost 5 bases and J 3 bases, leaving 10 bases between the germline ends. In DNA, the CDR3 is TGTGCCAGCAGTACGGGAGTTACAGATACGCAGTATTTT. Residues: CASSTGVTDTQYF.

V usage is TRBV3-1 (or the pseudogene TRBV3-2) and J usage is TRBJ2-7; 7 nucleotides align to TRBD2. CDR3 length: 14 residues. The V gene's germline CDR1 is LGHDT and CDR2 YNNKEL (reference sequence). After removal of 2 bases from V and 0 bases from J, the junction contained 1 base not matched to a gene. CDR3 amino acids: CASSQRTSSYEQYF. Here the CDR3 DNA reads TGTGCCAGCAGCCAAAGGACTAGCTCCTACGAGCAGTACTTC.

The genes are TRBV5-4 and TRBJ1-2; the D is unclear. Trimming left V 0 bases short and J 7 bases short, with 13 bases between. This CDR3 is 14 amino acids long. Germline CDR1 reads SGHNT; CDR2 reads YYREEE (reference sequence). The CDR3 region is CASSLARGSSGYTF. In DNA, the CDR3 is TGTGCCAGCAGCTTGGCCAGAGGGTCTTCTGGCTACACCTTC.

The chain uses TRBV5-5 and TRBJ2-4; 7 nucleotides match TRBD1. J lost 8 bases, V lost 2 bases, and 7 bases had no gene match. The CDR3 length is 14 residues. The V gene's germline CDR1 is SGHKS and CDR2 YYEKEE (reference sequence). The CDR3 reads CASSFRRGFDIQYF. The CDR3 DNA is TGTGCCAGCAGCTTCCGCAGGGGGTTTGACATTCAGTACTTC.